This TCR beta chain is drawn from a study of vaccination and CD4 T cells after COVID-19. At the level of the study: Convalescent donors totaled six males and four females, including two who were Hispanic.

Treatment: 10-day PBMC culture with coronavirus spike peptide pools or control peptides (ViraFEST assay). Peptide pool stimulation in ViraFEST expanded antigen-specific T cells, whose TCRs were then sequenced. Researchers reported culturing around 2 million PBMCs per well with approximately 9.3 IU/ml IL-2 and around 9.4 ug/ml peptide pools. CDR3 length equals 15 residues. The ends were cut back, 10 bases at V and 2 bases at J, with 20 bases in the middle. Cultured CD4+ T-cell DNA underwent Oncomine TCR Beta short-read sequencing. TCRdb called the PCR reads again in MiXCR, with one record for every CDR3 protein. The table shows approximately 10,000 distinct CDR3 sequences, with roughly 63% occurring only once. To note about this clonotype: Its antigen is undetermined.

The clonotype comes from a human donor who had recovered from COVID-19. The sequenced sample consisted of CD4+ T cells from blood, cultured in vitro. This chain joins TRBV23-1 and TRBJ2-5; D may match TRBD1 or TRBD2 (5 bases each). TRBV23-1 qualifies as an ORF whose function is uncertain. CDR3 in amino acids: CATRGTPWGQETQYF. The CDR3 coding sequence is TGCGCCACTAGAGGGACCCCGTGGGGTCAAGAGACCCAGTACTTC.